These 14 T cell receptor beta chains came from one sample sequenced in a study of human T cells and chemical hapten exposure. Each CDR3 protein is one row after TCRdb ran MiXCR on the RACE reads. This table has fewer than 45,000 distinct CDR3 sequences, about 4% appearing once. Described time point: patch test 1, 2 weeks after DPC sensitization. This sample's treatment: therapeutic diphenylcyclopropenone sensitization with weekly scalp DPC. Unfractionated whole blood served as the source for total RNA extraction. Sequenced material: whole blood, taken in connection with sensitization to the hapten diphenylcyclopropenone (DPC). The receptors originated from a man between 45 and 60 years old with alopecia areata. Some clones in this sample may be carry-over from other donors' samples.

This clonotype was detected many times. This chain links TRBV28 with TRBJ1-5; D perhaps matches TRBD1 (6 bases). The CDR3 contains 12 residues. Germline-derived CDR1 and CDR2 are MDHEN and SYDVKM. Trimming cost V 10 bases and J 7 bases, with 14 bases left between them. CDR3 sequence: CATEHRDQPQHF. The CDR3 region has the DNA TGTGCCACCGAACACAGGGACCAGCCCCAGCATTTT.

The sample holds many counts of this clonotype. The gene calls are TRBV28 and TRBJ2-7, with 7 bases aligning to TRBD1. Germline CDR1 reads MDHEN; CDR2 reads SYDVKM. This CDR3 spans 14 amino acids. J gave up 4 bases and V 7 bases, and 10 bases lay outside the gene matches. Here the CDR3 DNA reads TGTGCCAGCACCCGAGACAGGGAATGGTACGAGCAGTACTTC. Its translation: CASTRDREWYEQYF.

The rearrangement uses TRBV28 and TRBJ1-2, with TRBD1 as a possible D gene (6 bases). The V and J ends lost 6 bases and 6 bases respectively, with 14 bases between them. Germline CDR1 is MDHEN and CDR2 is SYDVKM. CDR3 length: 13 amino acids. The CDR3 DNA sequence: TGTGCCAGCAGCTTGTTTAGGACAGATGGCTACACCTTC. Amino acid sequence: CASSLFRTDGYTF.

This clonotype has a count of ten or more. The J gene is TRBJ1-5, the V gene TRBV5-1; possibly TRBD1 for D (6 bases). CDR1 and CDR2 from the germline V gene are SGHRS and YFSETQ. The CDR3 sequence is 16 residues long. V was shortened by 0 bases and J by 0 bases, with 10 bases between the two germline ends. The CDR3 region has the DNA TGCGCCAGCAGCTTGGGAACAGGGAATAGCAATCAGCCCCAGCATTTT. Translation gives CASSLGTGNSNQPQHF.

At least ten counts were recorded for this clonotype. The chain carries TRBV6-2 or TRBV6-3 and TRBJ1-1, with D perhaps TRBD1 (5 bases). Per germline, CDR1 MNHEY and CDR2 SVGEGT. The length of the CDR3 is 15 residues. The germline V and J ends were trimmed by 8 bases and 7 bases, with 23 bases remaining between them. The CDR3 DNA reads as TGTGCCAGCGCAAGGGACCCCAACGGGGGATATGAAGCTTTCTTT. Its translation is CASARDPNGGYEAFF.

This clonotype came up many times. CDR3 coding DNA: TGTGCCACCAGTGATGCCCGGGATACCACAGATACGCAGTATTTT. It yields the protein CATSDARDTTDTQYF. This chain uses TRBV24-1 with TRBJ2-3; tentatively, D is TRBD2 (5 bases). Looked up from germline, CDR1 is KGHDR and CDR2 is SFDVKD. The CDR3 covers 15 residues. The V end lost 3 bases, the J end lost 2 bases, and 11 bases lay between the germline ends.

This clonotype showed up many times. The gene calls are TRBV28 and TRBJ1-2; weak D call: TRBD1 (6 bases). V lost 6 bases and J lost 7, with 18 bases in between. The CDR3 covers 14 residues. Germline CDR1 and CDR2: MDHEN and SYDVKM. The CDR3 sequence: CASRDPRGAGGYTF. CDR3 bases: TGTGCCAGCAGAGACCCGAGGGGGGCGGGTGGCTACACCTTC.

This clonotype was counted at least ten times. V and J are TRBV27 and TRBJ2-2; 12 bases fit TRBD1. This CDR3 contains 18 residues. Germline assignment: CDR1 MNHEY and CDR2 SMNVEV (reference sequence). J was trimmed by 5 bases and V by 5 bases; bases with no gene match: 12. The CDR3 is CASSTGTGGAFWTGELFF. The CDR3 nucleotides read TGTGCCAGCAGTACTGGGACAGGGGGCGCCTTTTGGACCGGGGAGCTGTTTTTT.

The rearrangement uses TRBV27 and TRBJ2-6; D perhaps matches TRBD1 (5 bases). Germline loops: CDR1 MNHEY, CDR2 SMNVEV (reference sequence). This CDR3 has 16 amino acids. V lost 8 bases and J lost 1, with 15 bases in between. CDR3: CASRTLLTSGANVLTF. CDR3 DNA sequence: TGTGCCAGCCGGACACTTCTGACGTCTGGGGCCAACGTCCTGACTTTC.

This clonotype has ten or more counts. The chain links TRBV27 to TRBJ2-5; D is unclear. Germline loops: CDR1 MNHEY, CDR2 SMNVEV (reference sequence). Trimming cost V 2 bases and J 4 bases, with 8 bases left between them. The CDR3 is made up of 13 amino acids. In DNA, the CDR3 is TGTGCCAGCAGTTTAACGGGTAGAGAGACCCAGTACTTC. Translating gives CASSLTGRETQYF.

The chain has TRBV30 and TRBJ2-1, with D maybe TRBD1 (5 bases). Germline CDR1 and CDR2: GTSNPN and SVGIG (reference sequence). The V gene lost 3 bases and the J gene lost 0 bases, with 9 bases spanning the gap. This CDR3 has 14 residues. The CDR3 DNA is TGTGCCTGGAGGGACAAGAGCTCCTACAATGAGCAGTTCTTC. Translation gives CAWRDKSSYNEQFF.

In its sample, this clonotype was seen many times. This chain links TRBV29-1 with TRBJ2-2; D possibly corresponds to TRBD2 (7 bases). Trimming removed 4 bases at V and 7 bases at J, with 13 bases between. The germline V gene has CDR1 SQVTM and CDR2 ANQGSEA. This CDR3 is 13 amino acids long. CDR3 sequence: CSVGYREGGELFF. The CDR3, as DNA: TGCAGCGTTGGGTACAGGGAGGGCGGGGAGCTGTTTTTT.

CDR3 DNA: TGTGCCAGCAGCCTAAGCTCGACTAAAAGCTCCTACAATGAGCAGTTCTTC. Encoded protein: CASSLSSTKSSYNEQFF. The chain links TRBV21-1 to TRBJ2-1; the D segment call TRBD2 is taken from the table without a DNA check. TRBV21-1 corresponds to a pseudogene. This CDR3 spans 17 amino acids.

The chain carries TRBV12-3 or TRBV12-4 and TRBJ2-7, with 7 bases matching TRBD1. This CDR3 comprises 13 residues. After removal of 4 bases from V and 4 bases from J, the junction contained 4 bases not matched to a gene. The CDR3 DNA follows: TGTGCCAGCAGTTCACAACAGGGGTACGAGCAGTACTTC. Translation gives CASSSQQGYEQYF.